Listed below are T cell receptor beta chains from one sample, sequenced in a study of identical twins. TCRdb re-called the 5' RACE reads through MiXCR, storing one row per CDR3 protein. The sample lists about 690,000 distinct CDR3 sequences, 21% occurring once. This sample was shared with a second study, whose subject was T cells expressing NK-cell markers.

Sequenced sample: PBMCs. Receptor source: a woman younger than 30 in good health. The CDR3 runs from the conserved cysteine through the conserved F or W. A D gene is named only where the DNA matches it firmly. Expanded clones are given a class, and other clones once, few, many or no size at all.

J: TRBJ2-1
V: TRBV7-8
size: -
D: -
CDR3: CASSSDSKYWEQFF
DNA: TGTGCCAGCAGCTCCGACAGTAAGTACTGGGAGCAGTTCTTC

J: TRBJ2-3
V: TRBV30
size: -
D: TRBD2
CDR3: CAWSGVAGQYF
DNA: TGTGCCTGGAGCGGGGTAGCGGGGCAGTATTTT

J: TRBJ2-7
V: TRBV6-5
size: -
D: -
CDR3: CASSYTDSGYEQYF
DNA: TGTGCCAGCAGTTACACCGACAGTGGGTACGAGCAGTACTTC

J: TRBJ2-5
V: TRBV7-8
size: -
D: TRBD2
CDR3: CASSLLDLAGNQETQYF
DNA: TGTGCCAGCAGCTTACTCGACCTAGCGGGTAACCAAGAGACCCAGTACTTC

J: TRBJ2-3
V: TRBV12-3/TRBV12-4
size: few
D: -
CDR3: CASSLRLATTDTQYF
DNA: TGTGCCAGCAGTTTACGCCTGGCGACCACAGATACGCAGTATTTT

J: TRBJ1-1
V: TRBV12-3/TRBV12-4
size: -
D: TRBD1
CDR3: CASRQQGDAEAFF
DNA: TGTGCCAGCAGACAACAGGGGGACGCTGAAGCTTTCTTT

J: TRBJ1-3
V: TRBV11-2
size: -
D: -
CDR3: CASTGRAVNTIYF
DNA: TGTGCCAGCACTGGGAGAGCGGTGAACACCATATATTTT

J: TRBJ1-2
V: TRBV5-8
size: -
D: -
CDR3: CASTPRVRTNYGYTF
DNA: TGTGCCAGCACCCCCCGCGTCAGGACTAACTATGGCTACACCTTC

J: TRBJ2-2
V: TRBV21-1
size: few
D: -
CDR3: CASSLGGQGGTGELFF
DNA: TGTGCCAGCAGCCTAGGGGGACAGGGAGGCACCGGGGAGCTGTTTTTT

J: TRBJ1-3
V: TRBV29-1
size: -
D: -
CDR3: CSVDLGGIYF
DNA: TGCAGCGTTGACTTGGGCGGCATATATTTT

J: TRBJ2-1
V: TRBV10-3
size: few
D: -
CDR3: CAISESRLGEQFF
DNA: TGTGCCATCAGTGAGTCCCGTTTGGGTGAGCAGTTCTTC

J: TRBJ2-1
V: TRBV19
size: -
D: TRBD1
CDR3: CASSTLRDRGHNEQFF
DNA: TGTGCCAGTAGTACGCTCCGGGACAGGGGCCACAATGAGCAGTTCTTC

J: TRBJ2-7
V: TRBV7-9
size: -
D: TRBD1
CDR3: CASTQTGGGEQYF
DNA: TGTGCCAGCACGCAGACAGGGGGCGGCGAGCAGTACTTC

J: TRBJ2-5
V: TRBV29-1
size: -
D: -
CDR3: CSVDGTSQETQYF
DNA: TGCAGCGTTGATGGTACCTCCCAAGAGACCCAGTACTTC

J: TRBJ2-7
V: TRBV24-1
size: few
D: TRBD1
CDR3: CATMTGGLYLYEQYF
DNA: TGTGCCACCATGACAGGGGGCTTGTACCTATACGAGCAGTACTTC

J: TRBJ2-1
V: TRBV9
size: -
D: TRBD1
CDR3: CATRTGGYEQFF
DNA: TGTGCCACGAGGACAGGGGGCTATGAGCAGTTCTTC

J: TRBJ2-3
V: TRBV12-3/TRBV12-4
size: few
D: TRBD2
CDR3: CASSILKLAVTDTQYF
DNA: TGTGCCAGCAGTATACTAAAGCTAGCGGTCACAGATACGCAGTATTTT

J: TRBJ2-7
V: TRBV27
size: few
D: -
CDR3: CASSFLWYF
DNA: TGTGCCAGCAGTTTTTTATGGTACTTC

J: TRBJ2-4
V: TRBV5-1
size: -
D: TRBD2
CDR3: CASSRNVAGGPLNIQYF
DNA: TGCGCCAGCAGCCGGAATGTAGCGGGAGGGCCATTAAACATTCAGTACTTC

J: TRBJ2-1
V: TRBV2
size: few
D: -
CDR3: CASSEEGVGEQFF
DNA: TGTGCCAGCAGTGAAGAGGGGGTGGGTGAGCAGTTCTTC

J: TRBJ1-1
V: TRBV6-5
size: -
D: -
CDR3: CASSYSSRLNTEAFF
DNA: TGTGCCAGCAGTTACTCATCCAGATTGAACACTGAAGCTTTCTTT

J: TRBJ2-3
V: TRBV9
size: -
D: -
CDR3: CASSASGTTQYF
DNA: TGTGCCAGCAGCGCATCCGGGACTACGCAGTATTTT

J: TRBJ2-1
V: TRBV24-1
size: many
D: -
CDR3: CATSEDGYNEQFF
DNA: TGTGCCACCAGTGAGGACGGTTACAATGAGCAGTTCTTC

J: TRBJ2-4
V: TRBV20-1
size: many
D: TRBD1
CDR3: CSARAPATGQNIQYF
DNA: TGCAGTGCTAGAGCGCCTGCGACAGGGCAGAACATTCAGTACTTC

J: TRBJ1-1
V: TRBV6-2/TRBV6-3
size: few
D: TRBD1
CDR3: CASSSDRGGTEAFF
DNA: TGTGCCAGCAGTTCGGACAGGGGAGGCACTGAAGCTTTCTTT

J: TRBJ1-1
V: TRBV7-9
size: few
D: -
CDR3: CASSFMGDTEAFF
DNA: TGTGCCAGCAGCTTTATGGGGGACACTGAAGCTTTCTTT

J: TRBJ2-3
V: TRBV19
size: -
D: -
CDR3: CASTPGRHTDTQYF
DNA: TGTGCCAGTACCCCCGGGCGCCACACAGATACGCAGTATTTT

J: TRBJ2-3
V: TRBV29-1
size: -
D: -
CDR3: CSLYRGDTQYF
DNA: TGCAGCTTGTATCGTGGGGATACGCAGTATTTT

J: TRBJ2-1
V: TRBV7-9
size: -
D: TRBD2
CDR3: CASSRSGKTYNEQFF
DNA: TGTGCCAGCAGCCGTAGCGGGAAAACCTACAATGAGCAGTTCTTC

J: TRBJ2-1
V: TRBV12-3/TRBV12-4
size: few
D: TRBD1
CDR3: CASSVTGQEQFF
DNA: TGTGCCAGCAGTGTCACGGGACAGGAGCAGTTCTTC

J: TRBJ1-5
V: TRBV12-3/TRBV12-4
size: -
D: TRBD1
CDR3: CASSLGGGGGRPQHF
DNA: TGTGCCAGCAGTTTGGGAGGGGGCGGCGGTCGGCCCCAGCATTTT

J: TRBJ2-7
V: TRBV5-1
size: -
D: -
CDR3: CASSRQGGEAYEQYF
DNA: TGCGCCAGCAGCCGTCAAGGCGGGGAAGCCTACGAGCAGTACTTC

J: TRBJ2-7
V: TRBV5-1
size: few
D: -
CDR3: CASGLSGSSYEQYF
DNA: TGCGCCAGTGGATTGTCAGGCAGCTCCTACGAGCAGTACTTC

J: TRBJ2-5
V: TRBV10-1
size: -
D: -
CDR3: CASSDRNQETQYF
DNA: TGCGCCAGCAGTGACAGGAACCAAGAGACCCAGTACTTC

J: TRBJ1-2
V: TRBV7-9
size: many
D: TRBD1
CDR3: CASSLMGQGYRAYTF
DNA: TGTGCCAGCAGCTTAATGGGACAGGGATATAGAGCCTACACCTTC

J: TRBJ1-1
V: TRBV12-3/TRBV12-4
size: few
D: TRBD1
CDR3: CASSRDSGVLEAFF
DNA: TGTGCCAGCAGTCGGGACAGCGGGGTTTTAGAAGCTTTCTTT

J: TRBJ1-1
V: TRBV7-2
size: few
D: -
CDR3: CASSFVRMNTEAFF
DNA: TGTGCCAGCAGCTTCGTACGGATGAACACTGAAGCTTTCTTT

J: TRBJ1-5
V: TRBV28
size: -
D: TRBD1
CDR3: CASRVATGLNQPQHF
DNA: TGTGCCAGCAGGGTGGCGACAGGGCTAAATCAGCCCCAGCATTTT

J: TRBJ2-7
V: TRBV7-9
size: many
D: TRBD2
CDR3: CASSLQAGGPYEQYF
DNA: TGTGCCAGCAGCCTCCAAGCGGGGGGGCCGTACGAGCAGTACTTC

J: TRBJ2-5
V: TRBV24-1
size: many
D: -
CDR3: CATSDPRGEGETQYF
DNA: TGTGCCACCAGTGACCCCCGAGGCGAGGGAGAGACCCAGTACTTC

J: TRBJ2-3
V: TRBV7-2
size: few
D: -
CDR3: CASSLGQAGGTDTQYF
DNA: TGTGCCAGCAGCCTAGGACAGGCAGGAGGGACAGATACGCAGTATTTT

J: TRBJ2-3
V: TRBV20-1
size: many
D: TRBD2
CDR3: CSARDSERGMGTDTQYF
DNA: TGCAGTGCTAGAGATAGCGAGCGGGGGATGGGCACAGATACGCAGTATTTT

J: TRBJ2-5
V: TRBV6-2/TRBV6-3
size: few
D: -
CDR3: CASSYGPPLRLLVETQYF
DNA: TGTGCCAGCAGTTACGGTCCCCCCCTCAGGTTGCTGGTGGAGACCCAGTACTTC

J: TRBJ2-1
V: TRBV20-1
size: -
D: -
CDR3: CSARDYYNEQFF
DNA: TGCAGTGCTAGAGACTACTACAATGAGCAGTTCTTC

J: TRBJ1-2
V: TRBV12-3/TRBV12-4
size: -
D: -
CDR3: CASSYTYTNYGYTF
DNA: TGTGCCAGCAGCTACACTTACACTAACTATGGCTACACCTTC

J: TRBJ2-1
V: TRBV12-3/TRBV12-4
size: many
D: -
CDR3: CASSLLWGNEQFF
DNA: TGTGCCAGCAGTCTGCTCTGGGGCAATGAGCAGTTCTTC

J: TRBJ2-3
V: TRBV11-2
size: few
D: -
CDR3: CASILHESDTQYF
DNA: TGTGCCAGCATCCTACACGAATCGGATACGCAGTATTTT

J: TRBJ2-1
V: TRBV5-1
size: many
D: TRBD2
CDR3: CASSLTSGWVNEQFF
DNA: TGCGCCAGCAGCCTGACTAGCGGGTGGGTAAATGAGCAGTTCTTC